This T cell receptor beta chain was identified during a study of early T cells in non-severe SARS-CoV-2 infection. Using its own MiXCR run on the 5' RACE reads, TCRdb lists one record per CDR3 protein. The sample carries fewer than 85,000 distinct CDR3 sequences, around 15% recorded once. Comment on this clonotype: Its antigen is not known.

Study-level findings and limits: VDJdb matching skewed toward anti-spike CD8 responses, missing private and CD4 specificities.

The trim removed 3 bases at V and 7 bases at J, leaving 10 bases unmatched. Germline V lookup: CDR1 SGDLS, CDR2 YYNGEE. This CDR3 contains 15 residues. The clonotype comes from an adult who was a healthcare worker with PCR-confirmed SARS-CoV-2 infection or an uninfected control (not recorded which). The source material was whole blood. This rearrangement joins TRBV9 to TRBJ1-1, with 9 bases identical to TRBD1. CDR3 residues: CASSAGQGPSREAFF. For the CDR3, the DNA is TGTGCCAGCAGCGCCGGACAGGGGCCGAGTCGTGAAGCTTTCTTT.